This passage covers 13 T cell receptor beta chains from one sample sequenced in a study of blood T cell repertoires in COVID-19. Measured with immunoSEQ multiplex PCR; TCRdb has only the in-frame clones, and not every one. The sample holds roughly 200,000 clones, 84% seen once. The sequencing input was peripheral blood. Receptors originate from a woman at least 80 years old with active or convalescent COVID-19.

A few counts support this clone. This chain links TRBV12-5 with TRBJ1-6; D is perhaps TRBD1 (5 bases). This CDR3 has 16 amino acids. CDR1 is LGHNT and CDR2 is FRNRAP in the germline V gene. Trimming took 4 bases from V and 1 from J, leaving 11 bases between them. In DNA form, the CDR3 reads TGTGCTAGTGGTTACTACCAGGGTTCCTATAATTCACCCCTCCACTTT. It yields the protein CASGYYQGSYNSPLHF.

J is TRBJ2-7 and V is TRBV5-4, with TRBD2 as a possible D gene (6 bases). Trimming removed 0 bases from V and 0 bases from J, with 10 bases in between. This CDR3 has 15 residues. Germline CDR1 is SGHNT and CDR2 is YYREEE (reference sequence). The CDR3 sequence: CASSLASANSYEQYF. The CDR3 nucleotides read TGTGCCAGCAGCTTGGCTAGCGCGAACTCCTACGAGCAGTACTTC.

Remarks on this clone: Distinct nucleotide sequences in the sample also encode this CDR3. The chain carries TRBV29-1 and TRBJ2-7; possible D gene TRBD2, 6 bases. Germline V gene sequence: CDR1 SQVTM, CDR2 ANQGSEA. This CDR3 region has 12 residues. Trimming took off 4 bases at V and 0 bases at J, with 7 bases between the two ends. Here the CDR3 reads CSVGRGSYEQYF. Written as DNA, the CDR3 is TGCAGCGTTGGGCGGGGCTCCTACGAGCAGTACTTC.

The V call is TRBV3-1 (or the pseudogene TRBV3-2), the J call TRBJ2-3; 9 positions agree with TRBD2. V lost 5 bases to trimming and J lost 1 base; unmatched junction nucleotides: 4. The germline CDR1 and CDR2 sequences are LGHDT and YNNKEL (reference sequence). The CDR3 contains 15 residues. CDR3 loop: CASSSRTSGTDTQYF. The CDR3 DNA reads as TGTGCCAGCAGCTCCCGGACTAGCGGCACAGATACGCAGTATTTT.

The genes are TRBV19 and TRBJ2-1; 7 bases align to TRBD2. Trimming at V came to 6 bases and at J to 7 bases, leaving 9 bases not matched to a gene. The germline CDR1 and CDR2 sequences are LNHDA and SQIVND (reference sequence). This CDR3 comprises 14 residues. CDR3 residues: CASSQGLRGNEQFF. The CDR3 DNA follows: TGTGCCAGTAGCCAGGGACTACGGGGGAATGAGCAGTTCTTC.

The chain employs TRBV7-2 and TRBJ2-3, with TRBD2 matching over 9 bases. CDR1 SGHTA and CDR2 FQGNSA come from the germline V gene. The CDR3 consists of 18 residues. Losses at the gene ends were 1 base for V and 3 bases for J; bases not matched to a gene: 11. The CDR3 DNA is TGTGCCAGCAGCTTAGAGGCGGGGGGGCCACTAGCAACAGATACGCAGTATTTT. It specifies CASSLEAGGPLATDTQYF.

The V gene is TRBV4-1, the J gene TRBJ2-5; 8 bases map to TRBD2. V lost 1 base, J lost 5 bases, and 3 bases stayed unmatched. The V gene's germline CDR1 is MGHRA and CDR2 YSYEKL. CDR3 length: 14 amino acids. DNA for the CDR3: TGCGCCAGCAGCCAAGCGGGGGGGGTGGAGACCCAGTACTTC. Amino acids: CASSQAGGVETQYF.

In its sample, this clone was seen once. This rearrangement joins TRBV7-6 to TRBJ2-1; D is perhaps TRBD1 (7 bases). The CDR3 contains 14 residues. Trimming removed 5 bases from V and 3 bases from J, with 11 bases in between. Germline-derived CDR1 and CDR2 are SGHVS and FNYEAQ. The CDR3 reads CASSQGGDYNEQFF. The CDR3 nucleotides are TGTGCCAGCAGCCAGGGGGGAGACTACAATGAGCAGTTCTTC.

The rearrangement uses TRBV21-1 and TRBJ2-1; TRBD1 is taken as the D call from the table, unchecked against the DNA. TRBV21-1 is designated a pseudogene. The CDR3 consists of 15 residues. CDR3 DNA: TGTGCCAGTACCCCGGACAGGGGTAAATACAATGAGCAGTTCTTC. It yields the protein CASTPDRGKYNEQFF.

This rearrangement joins TRBV6-4 to TRBJ2-3; 10 positions agree with TRBD2. J was trimmed by 8 bases and V by 2 bases; bases with no gene match: 4. Germline assignment: CDR1 MRHNA and CDR2 SNTAGT. The CDR3 loop spans 14 amino acids. The CDR3 here is CASSDGLAGATQYF. Written as DNA, the CDR3 is TGTGCCAGCAGTGACGGGCTAGCGGGGGCTACGCAGTATTTT.

The CDR3: CATSDFGRGDHNEQFF. CDR3 nucleotides: TGTGCCACCAGTGATTTTGGGCGGGGGGACCACAATGAGCAGTTCTTC. The J gene is TRBJ2-1, the V gene TRBV24-1; 8 nucleotides match TRBD2. Germline values: CDR1 KGHDR, CDR2 SFDVKD. The trim removed 1 base at V and 5 bases at J, leaving 6 bases unmatched. The CDR3 runs to 16 residues.

CDR3 loop: CASSLVGGTSGGYTF. CDR3 DNA: TGTGCCAGCAGCTTAGTCGGGGGGACGTCTGGTGGCTACACCTTC. This chain uses TRBV7-2 with TRBJ1-2; TRBD1 might be the D (5 bases). This CDR3 comprises 15 residues. V dropped 1 base and J dropped 7 bases, with 16 bases sitting between them. The germline V gene has CDR1 SGHTA and CDR2 FQGNSA.

The rearrangement uses TRBV30 and TRBJ1-5, with TRBD1 as a possible D gene (6 bases). V was pared by 0 bases and J by 5 bases, with 11 bases between. Germline V gene sequence: CDR1 GTSNPN, CDR2 SVGIG (reference sequence). This CDR3 is 14 amino acids long. The CDR3 nucleotides read TGTGCCTGGAGTGTGAAGGGGGATCATCAGCCCCAGCATTTT. Its protein is CAWSVKGDHQPQHF. The full variable domain, in which reference TRBV30 and TRBJ1-5 provide the parts outside the CDR3, is SQTIHQWPATLVQPVGSPLSLECTVEGTSNPNLYWYRQAAGRGLQLLFYSVGIGQISSEVPQNLSASRPQDRQFILSSKKLLLSDSGFYLCAWSVKGDHQPQHFGDGTRLSIL.